The text below deals with one TCR beta chain. The study ran its PCR with 60 Vbeta and 13 Jbeta primers. Generated by immunoSEQ multiplex PCR, the TCRdb table keeps only in-frame clones and is missing some. The data contain tens of thousands of clones, about 82% of them seen just once; the ten biggest clones take up less than 5%. This specimen belongs to a study of cytomegalovirus exposure and HLA in healthy donors. This CDR3 is built from 11 residues. Germline CDR1 reads SNHLY; CDR2 reads FYNNEI. V lost 6 bases, J lost 9 bases, and 11 bases lay in between. The sequenced material came from PBMCs. The receptor was isolated from a woman in her thirties in good health and CMV-seronegative. The chain joins TRBV2 to TRBJ1-1; no reliable D call. CDR3 in amino acids: CASSRGQQAFF. CDR3 sequence (DNA): TGTGCCAGCAGCCGGGGTCAGCAAGCTTTCTTT.